A selection of T cell receptor beta chains follows, all from one sample in a study of cytomegalovirus exposure and HLA in healthy donors. Profiling relied on immunoSEQ multiplex PCR, and the TCRdb table lists in-frame clones only, not all of them. Of approximately 110,000 clones in the sample, around three quarters were seen once. The sequencing sample was made of PBMCs. Receptors were obtained from a woman aged 25 to 39 in good health and CMV-seronegative. Both conserved end residues are part of each CDR3. The D gene is left open where the match is weak. The size entry is marked missing in some rows and otherwise reads once, few, many or a size class.

TRBV4-1	-	TRBJ1-5	few	CASSQGTADYSNQPQHF	TGCGCCAGCAGCCAAGGGACAGCCGATTATAGCAATCAGCCCCAGCATTTT
TRBV6-5	-	TRBJ1-4	-	CASSYEGGNEKLFF	TGTGCCAGCAGTTACGAGGGGGGGAATGAAAAACTGTTTTTT
TRBV27	TRBD1	TRBJ1-2	few	CASSFLTGGVYGYTF	TGTGCCAGCAGTTTCCTGACAGGGGGGGTATATGGCTACACCTTC
TRBV18	-	TRBJ1-2	once	CASSPPPAGSNGYTF	TGTGCCAGCTCACCCCCGCCCGCGGGGTCGAATGGCTACACCTTC
TRBV7-9	TRBD2	TRBJ2-1	-	CASTSGGEQFF	TGTGCCAGCACCTCGGGGGGGGAGCAGTTCTTC
TRBV30	TRBD2	TRBJ2-1	-	CAWSRALTSGRAQEQFF	TGTGCCTGGAGCCGGGCGTTGACTAGCGGGAGGGCTCAAGAGCAGTTCTTC
TRBV7-6	TRBD1	TRBJ1-2	few	CASSFGTGSGYTF	TGTGCCAGCAGCTTCGGGACAGGGTCTGGCTACACCTTC
TRBV6-1	-	TRBJ1-1	-	CASSEGQTNTEAFF	TGTGCCAGCAGTGAGGGACAAACTAACACTGAAGCTTTCTTT
TRBV4-3	-	TRBJ1-6	few	CASSQDRGDNSPLHF	TGCGCCAGCAGCCAAGACAGGGGTGATAATTCACCCCTCCACTTT
TRBV9	-	TRBJ2-7	-	CASSVDPNAILDEQYF	TGTGCCAGCAGCGTAGACCCAAATGCCATACTGGACGAGCAGTACTTC
TRBV5-1	-	TRBJ2-5	-	CASSPSVKETQYF	TGCGCCAGCAGCCCTTCGGTGAAAGAGACCCAGTACTTC
TRBV6-5	TRBD1	TRBJ1-5	-	CASSLTGGREPQHF	TGTGCCAGCAGTTTGACAGGGGGAAGGGAGCCCCAGCATTTT
TRBV5-1	TRBD1	TRBJ2-5	-	CASSQQGRQETQYF	TGCGCCAGCAGCCAACAGGGGCGCCAAGAGACCCAGTACTTC
TRBV15	TRBD1	TRBJ2-1	-	CATTGTAYNEQFF	TGTGCCACCACAGGGACAGCTTACAATGAGCAGTTCTTC
TRBV21-1	-	TRBJ1-1	-	CASNPGKNTEAFF	TGTGCCAGCAACCCCGGGAAGAACACTGAAGCTTTCTTT
TRBV5-4	-	TRBJ1-1	-	CASSRGDTEAFF	TGTGCCAGCAGCCGGGGGGACACTGAAGCTTTCTTT
TRBV19	TRBD1	TRBJ2-7	-	CASSIGTGDYEQYF	TGTGCCAGTAGTATAGGGACAGGGGATTACGAGCAGTACTTC
TRBV19	-	TRBJ1-2	few	CASSMVNEVPYGYTF	TGTGCCAGTAGTATGGTAAACGAGGTGCCCTATGGCTACACCTTC
TRBV5-1	TRBD1	TRBJ2-3	few	CASSSGQGTDTQYF	TGCGCCAGCAGCTCAGGACAGGGCACAGATACGCAGTATTTT
TRBV19	TRBD2	TRBJ2-3	-	CASRPGTSGSTDTQYF	TGTGCCTCCAGGCCCGGGACTAGCGGGAGCACAGATACGCAGTATTTT
TRBV5-4	TRBD1	TRBJ2-5	few	CASSPTGEKGETQYF	TGTGCCAGCAGCCCGACAGGGGAAAAAGGAGAGACCCAGTACTTC
TRBV2	-	TRBJ2-2	few	CASSEAEGLGELFF	TGTGCCAGCAGTGAAGCGGAGGGGTTGGGGGAGCTGTTTTTT
TRBV11-3	-	TRBJ1-1	-	CASSLEGRQAFF	TGTGCCAGCAGCTTAGAGGGGAGGCAAGCTTTCTTT
TRBV5-1	-	TRBJ2-7	-	CASRRPQGEYEQYF	TGCGCCAGCAGACGCCCGCAGGGCGAATACGAGCAGTACTTC
TRBV4-3	-	TRBJ1-1	-	CASSPQTGTEAFF	TGCGCCAGCAGCCCTCAGACGGGCACTGAAGCTTTCTTT
TRBV4-2	TRBD2	TRBJ2-5	few	CASSQDYRGGRETQYF	TGTGCCAGCAGCCAAGATTACCGGGGGGGCAGGGAGACCCAGTACTTC
TRBV5-1	-	TRBJ2-7	-	CASSLSGTPASYEQYF	TGCGCCAGCAGCTTATCCGGGACACCAGCATCCTACGAGCAGTACTTC
TRBV18	TRBD1	TRBJ2-1	-	CASSPQTGASNEQFF	TGTGCCAGCTCACCCCAAACAGGGGCTAGCAATGAGCAGTTCTTC
TRBV11-2	TRBD1	TRBJ2-1	-	CASSLQQGVYNEQFF	TGTGCCAGCAGCCTTCAGCAGGGGGTTTACAATGAGCAGTTCTTC
TRBV12-5	-	TRBJ1-1	few	CASGLVIGATLNTEAFF	TGTGCTAGTGGTTTGGTAATAGGGGCGACTCTGAACACTGAAGCTTTCTTT
TRBV5-1	-	TRBJ1-1	-	CASSSTGTPEAFF	TGCGCCAGCAGCTCTACCGGGACACCTGAAGCTTTCTTT
TRBV7-9	-	TRBJ1-1	few	CSSSLPTDRGSEAFF	TGTTCCAGCAGCTTACCGACGGACAGAGGGTCAGAAGCTTTCTTT
TRBV6-5	TRBD1	TRBJ1-6	-	CASRPDRGDNSPLHF	TGTGCCAGCAGACCAGACAGGGGTGATAATTCACCCCTCCACTTT
TRBV9	-	TRBJ1-4	-	CASSVGIRENEKLFF	TGTGCCAGCAGCGTGGGTATCAGGGAAAATGAAAAACTGTTTTTT
TRBV6-6	-	TRBJ1-2	-	CASSSDTDGYTF	TGTGCCAGCAGTTCTGACACTGATGGCTACACCTTC
TRBV5-6	-	TRBJ1-1	few	CASSFRTEAFF	TGTGCCAGCAGCTTCAGGACTGAAGCTTTCTTT
TRBV5-1	TRBD1	TRBJ2-7	-	CASSIGTGSYEQYF	TGCGCCAGCAGCATAGGGACAGGCTCCTACGAGCAGTACTTC
TRBV30	TRBD1	TRBJ1-2	-	CACLRQGRDYGYTF	TGTGCCTGCCTTCGACAGGGGAGAGACTATGGCTACACCTTC
TRBV5-6	-	TRBJ1-2	-	CATRYWGPSFGYTF	TGTGCCACACGTTATTGGGGCCCTTCTTTCGGCTACACCTTC
TRBV11-2	-	TRBJ1-1	few	CASSLRLSNTEAFF	TGTGCCAGCAGCTTGAGGTTATCGAACACTGAAGCTTTCTTT
TRBV2	TRBD1	TRBJ1-5	-	CASGGAGGPVSAENQPQHF	TGTGCCAGCGGGGGGGCAGGGGGCCCGGTTTCAGCAGAGAATCAGCCCCAGCATTTT
TRBV6-1	TRBD2	TRBJ2-7	once	CASSELAGSSYEQYF	TGTGCCAGCAGTGAACTAGCGGGGAGCTCCTACGAGCAGTACTTC
TRBV13	TRBD1	TRBJ1-2	few	CASSRGTGLNYGYTF	TGTGCCAGCAGCCGAGGGACAGGCCTTAACTATGGCTACACCTTC
TRBV29-1	-	TRBJ1-5	-	CSVATERNQPQHF	TGCAGCGTGGCTACAGAGCGCAATCAGCCCCAGCATTTT